Listed below are T cell receptor beta chains from one sample, sequenced in a study of T cells in Graves' hyperthyroidism and ophthalmopathy. TCRdb analysed the multiplex PCR reads with MiXCR anew, one entry per CDR3 protein. The sample has just under 750,000 distinct CDR3 sequences, approximately 40% seen once. The sample consisted of blood. These TCRs come from a woman in her thirties or forties with Graves' hyperthyroidism. Each CDR3 is given with its conserved first and last residue. Each record gives: V gene, clone size, CDR3 length, CDR3 protein. The size entry is marked missing in some rows and otherwise reads once, few, many or a size class.

V gene: TRBV3-1
clone size: many
CDR3 length: 17
CDR3 protein: CASSLGTGISGANVLTF

V gene: TRBV7-9
clone size: few
CDR3 length: 13
CDR3 protein: CASSPSRVGELFF

V gene: TRBV14
clone size: few
CDR3 length: 14
CDR3 protein: CASSQVGTGFGYTF

V gene: TRBV5-1
clone size: .
CDR3 length: 18
CDR3 protein: CASSLDGQIFHNWYGYTF

V gene: TRBV20-1
clone size: many
CDR3 length: 13
CDR3 protein: CSAINRDPYEQYF

V gene: TRBV12-3/TRBV12-4
clone size: .
CDR3 length: 14
CDR3 protein: CASSPRGVSYEQYF

V gene: TRBV29-1
clone size: many
CDR3 length: 14
CDR3 protein: CSALLRALFYGYTF

V gene: TRBV12-3/TRBV12-4
clone size: many
CDR3 length: 13
CDR3 protein: CASSHGSNQPQHF

V gene: TRBV25-1
clone size: .
CDR3 length: 16
CDR3 protein: CASSDQGGHPGDTQYF

V gene: TRBV7-6
clone size: .
CDR3 length: 14
CDR3 protein: CASSPLGVGDTQYF

V gene: TRBV6-5
clone size: many
CDR3 length: 12
CDR3 protein: CASRTALYGYTF

V gene: TRBV20-1
clone size: .
CDR3 length: 17
CDR3 protein: CSARVIGRLPFQETQYF

V gene: TRBV14
clone size: .
CDR3 length: 16
CDR3 protein: CASSQGTSGTNYEQYF

V gene: TRBV7-8
clone size: many
CDR3 length: 14
CDR3 protein: CASSLDRDRETQYF

V gene: TRBV5-4
clone size: once
CDR3 length: 15
CDR3 protein: CASGLGVLGNSPLHF

V gene: TRBV7-2
clone size: once
CDR3 length: 16
CDR3 protein: CASSPGGDRGNSPLHF

V gene: TRBV4-1
clone size: .
CDR3 length: 17
CDR3 protein: CASSQDRTSGFTGELFF

V gene: TRBV29-1
clone size: many
CDR3 length: 11
CDR3 protein: CSVYASYGYTF

V gene: TRBV29-1
clone size: few
CDR3 length: 13
CDR3 protein: CSVEEGSADTQYF

V gene: TRBV29-1
clone size: .
CDR3 length: 16
CDR3 protein: CSVDSLSIIVNYGYTF

V gene: TRBV4-1
clone size: .
CDR3 length: 15
CDR3 protein: CASSQGRARGEKLFF

V gene: TRBV2
clone size: many
CDR3 length: 13
CDR3 protein: CASAPPGGGGYTF

V gene: TRBV10-3
clone size: .
CDR3 length: 15
CDR3 protein: CAISQTASNDYEQYF

V gene: TRBV4-2
clone size: many
CDR3 length: 16
CDR3 protein: CASSQVSAPRVRGYTF

V gene: TRBV10-3
clone size: .
CDR3 length: 12
CDR3 protein: CAIGTDYNEQFF

V gene: TRBV7-2
clone size: once
CDR3 length: 12
CDR3 protein: CASRLALETQYF

V gene: TRBV6-5
clone size: .
CDR3 length: 12
CDR3 protein: CASSGARETQYF

V gene: TRBV10-1
clone size: .
CDR3 length: 20
CDR3 protein: CASSYSGTLRGVDSNQPQHF

V gene: TRBV7-3
clone size: few
CDR3 length: 15
CDR3 protein: CASSPGWGQNTEAFF

V gene: TRBV9
clone size: .
CDR3 length: 15
CDR3 protein: CASSPAGDYNSPLHF

V gene: TRBV7-2
clone size: few
CDR3 length: 15
CDR3 protein: CASSFEKNVLNTQYF

V gene: TRBV25-1
clone size: .
CDR3 length: 14
CDR3 protein: CASSAGRQGDEQYF

V gene: TRBV3-1
clone size: .
CDR3 length: 10
CDR3 protein: CASRLGTGEF

V gene: TRBV19
clone size: many
CDR3 length: 15
CDR3 protein: CASNVVDRVNQPQHF

V gene: TRBV11-2
clone size: many
CDR3 length: 14
CDR3 protein: CASSPGLLNYGYTF

V gene: TRBV7-2
clone size: .
CDR3 length: 15
CDR3 protein: CASSFQGVLNSPLHF

V gene: TRBV19
clone size: many
CDR3 length: 14
CDR3 protein: CASSMETGGYGYTF

V gene: TRBV7-8
clone size: few
CDR3 length: 16
CDR3 protein: CASSPKRGGAGETQYF